The next 2 T cell receptor beta chains were all read from a single sample in a study of CD8+CD57+ T cells in acquired aplastic anemia. The sequenced patients had an expansion of CD8+CD57+ cells seen by flow cytometry. Genomic DNA provided the template from which TCR beta VDJ and CDR3 profiles were obtained. TCRdb fed the reads into MiXCR, producing one record per CDR3 protein. The sample shows about 190,000 distinct CDR3 sequences, approximately 48% of them seen only once. The sequenced sample consisted of sorted CD4+, CD8+, or CD8+CD57+ T cells (not recorded which) from PBMCs. Receptors originate from a human donor with aplastic anemia.

This clonotype has at least ten counts. The gene calls are TRBV11-2 and TRBJ2-7, with D maybe TRBD2 (7 bases). Germline CDR1 SGHAT, CDR2 FQNNGV. Trimming took 4 bases from V and 5 from J, leaving 21 bases between them. The CDR3 loop spans 16 amino acids. The DNA of the CDR3 is TGTGCCAGCAGCTACGCCGGGGGCGAGGGAGGGGACGAGCAGTACTTC. Protein product: CASSYAGGEGGDEQYF.

The chain employs TRBV7-8 and TRBJ1-2; D is unclear. The CDR3 is 14 amino acids. Germline-derived CDR1 and CDR2 are SGHVS and FQNEAQ. V shed 2 bases and J shed 2 bases, with 9 bases lying between them. CDR3 amino acids: CASSLNGRNYGYTF. CDR3 nucleotide sequence: TGTGCCAGCAGCTTAAATGGGCGGAACTATGGCTACACCTTC.